This T cell receptor beta chain is from a study of T cell responses to AZD1222 COVID-19 vaccine. Analysis merged second doses at about 4 or about 12 weeks. The germline V and J ends were trimmed by 5 bases and 3 bases, with 13 bases remaining between them. This CDR3 has 13 amino acids. Germline assignment: CDR1 GTSNPN and CDR2 SVGIG (reference sequence). About this clone itself: Its target is not known.

Study results and caveats: CD4 TCRs covered the whole spike, strongest at regions 160-218 and 743-854. Among AZD1222 vaccinees, only five or six were seropositive at baseline.

Profiling relied on immunoSEQ multiplex PCR, and the TCRdb table lists in-frame clones only, not all of them. The sample shows over 150,000 clones, roughly 92% of them seen only once. The origin of this receptor is an adult who received the AZD1222 COVID-19 vaccine. The V and J genes are TRBV30 and TRBJ1-2; possibly TRBD1 for D (5 bases). Sequencing was performed on peripheral blood, taken 28 days after the second AZD1222 dose. The CDR3: CAWCPRVDYGYTF. The CDR3 DNA is TGTGCCTGGTGCCCCAGGGTGGACTATGGCTACACCTTC.